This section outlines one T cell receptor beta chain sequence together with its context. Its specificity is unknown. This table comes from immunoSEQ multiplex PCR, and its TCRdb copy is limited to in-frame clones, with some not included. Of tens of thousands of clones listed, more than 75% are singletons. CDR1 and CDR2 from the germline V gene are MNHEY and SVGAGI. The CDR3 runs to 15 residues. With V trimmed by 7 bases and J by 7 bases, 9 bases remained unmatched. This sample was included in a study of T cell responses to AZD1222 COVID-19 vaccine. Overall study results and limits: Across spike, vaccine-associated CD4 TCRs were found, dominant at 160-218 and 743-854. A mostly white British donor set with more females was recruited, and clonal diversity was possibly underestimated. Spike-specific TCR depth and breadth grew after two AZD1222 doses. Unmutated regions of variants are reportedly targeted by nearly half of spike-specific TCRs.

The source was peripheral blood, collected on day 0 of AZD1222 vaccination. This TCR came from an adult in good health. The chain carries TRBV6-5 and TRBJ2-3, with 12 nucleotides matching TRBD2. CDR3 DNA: TGTGCCAGCAACCGACTAGCGGGAGTGGAATATACGCAGTATTTT. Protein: CASNRLAGVEYTQYF.